The 29 T cell receptor beta chains below were found in one sample sequenced in a study of blood T cell repertoires in COVID-19. Libraries were prepared by immunoSEQ multiplex PCR; TCRdb keeps only in-frame clonotypes and omits some of them. The sample lists over 200,000 clones, around four fifths seen once, with about 8.9% in the top ten. The sequencing sample was made of peripheral blood. The receptors derive from a woman aged 50 to 60 with acute or convalescent COVID-19.

The chain employs TRBV29-1 and TRBJ1-3; a possible D gene is TRBD1 (5 bases). The ends were cut back, 3 bases at V and 4 bases at J, with 16 bases in the middle. The CDR3 loop spans 15 amino acids. Germline V gene lookup returns CDR1 SQVTM and CDR2 ANQGSEA. CDR3 DNA sequence: TGCAGCGTTGAGTTTTTTGGGGCAGGCGGAAACACCATATATTTT. Protein sequence: CSVEFFGAGGNTIYF.

The gene calls are TRBV11-1 and TRBJ1-5; a possible D gene is TRBD1 (6 bases). The CDR3 covers 15 residues. V was clipped by 1 base and J by 2 bases, with 9 bases between them. Germline CDR1 SGHAT, CDR2 FQDESV (reference sequence). The CDR3 nucleotides read TGTGCCAGCAGCTTAGATGCAGGGGGCAATCAGCCCCAGCATTTT. This codes for CASSLDAGGNQPQHF.

This chain links TRBV25-1 with TRBJ1-1; a possible D gene is TRBD1 (5 bases). CDR1 and CDR2 (germline): MGHDK, SYGVNS. Trimming removed 5 bases from V and 5 bases from J, with 15 bases in between. This CDR3 comprises 14 residues. The CDR3 DNA sequence: TGTGCCAGCAGTAGTTTGGGGGGGAGAACTGAAGCTTTCTTT. Its translation is CASSSLGGRTEAFF.

The J gene is TRBJ1-2, the V gene TRBV6-5; 9 bases align to TRBD1. After removal of 7 bases from V and 5 bases from J, the junction contained 11 bases not matched to a gene. From germline, CDR1 is MNHEY and CDR2 SVGAGI. This CDR3 contains 15 residues. The CDR3 DNA is TGTGCCAGCACTTTAACAGGGGGCGTGGAATATGGCTACACCTTC. It codes for CASTLTGGVEYGYTF.

The chain recombines TRBV24-1 with TRBJ2-1; weak D call: TRBD2 (5 bases). V was pared by 3 bases and J by 4 bases, with 9 bases between. This CDR3 has 14 amino acids. CDR1 KGHDR and CDR2 SFDVKD come from the germline V gene. The CDR3 spells CATSDQLGYNEQFF. CDR3 DNA sequence: TGTGCCACCAGTGATCAACTAGGGTACAATGAGCAGTTCTTC.

In its sample, this clone was seen once. The V and J genes are TRBV15 and TRBJ1-1; perhaps TRBD1 as D (5 bases). This CDR3 comprises 15 residues. Trimming stripped 3 bases from V and 4 bases from J, with 15 bases between. Germline V CDR1 and CDR2: LNHNV, YYDKDF (reference sequence). CDR3 sequence (DNA): TGTGCCACCAGCAGGCAGGGTGCTGGTGCCACTGAAGCTTTCTTT. It translates to CATSRQGAGATEAFF.

This chain connects TRBV2 to TRBJ1-2, with 7 bases that match TRBD1. V was clipped by 1 base and J by 5 bases; unmatched bases: 4. CDR1 and CDR2 from the germline V gene are SNHLY and FYNNEI. The CDR3 has 14 residues. Here the CDR3 DNA reads TGTGCCAGCAGTGAAGGGAACAGGGGATATGGCTACACCTTC. Amino acid sequence: CASSEGNRGYGYTF. The full variable domain, completed using reference TRBV2 and TRBJ1-2, is EPEVTQTPSHQVTQMGQEVILRCVPISNHLYFYWYRQILGQKVEFLVSFYNNEISEKSEIFDDQFSVERPDGSNFTLKIRSTKLEDSAMYFCASSEGNRGYGYTFGSGTRLTVV.

The chain couples TRBV20-1 to TRBJ2-7; D uncertain. CDR1 and CDR2 (germline): DFQATT, SNEGSKA (reference sequence). This CDR3 has 11 residues. V was cut by 2 bases and J by 2 bases, with 4 bases left in between. The DNA for the CDR3 is TGCAGTGCTAGAAATACCTACGAGCAGTACTTC. Amino acids: CSARNTYEQYF.

V gene TRBV28 combines with J gene TRBJ1-1; 7 nucleotides line up with TRBD1. The germline V gene encodes CDR1 MDHEN and CDR2 SYDVKM. With 1 base clipped from V and 9 bases from J, the junction kept 2 bases outside the gene matches. This CDR3 contains 12 residues. The CDR3 is CASSLLGGQAFF. The CDR3 nucleotides are TGTGCCAGCAGTTTATTAGGGGGCCAAGCTTTCTTT.

The rearrangement joins TRBV7-9 to TRBJ2-1, with 8 bases identical to TRBD2. The CDR3 length is 16 residues. Germline trimming cut 2 bases from V and 3 bases from J; bases unmatched to any gene: 6. Germline loops: CDR1 SEHNR, CDR2 FQNEAQ (reference sequence). The CDR3 sequence is CASSLRSGSDYNEQFF. The CDR3 region has the DNA TGTGCCAGCAGCTTACGGAGCGGGAGCGACTACAATGAGCAGTTCTTC.

This chain links TRBV5-4 with TRBJ2-3; 8 bases are a match to TRBD2. The CDR3 covers 16 residues. The germline gives CDR1 SGHNT, CDR2 YYREEE (reference sequence). V was clipped by 1 base and J by 3 bases; unmatched bases: 7. This CDR3 is CASSLPGLELTDTQYF. CDR3 in DNA: TGTGCCAGCAGCTTGCCGGGACTAGAATTAACAGATACGCAGTATTTT.

This rearrangement joins TRBV6-6 to TRBJ2-7; D perhaps matches TRBD1 (5 bases). CDR3 length equals 14 residues. V gave up 2 bases and J gave up 2 bases, with 10 bases separating them. Germline CDR1 is MNHNY and CDR2 is SVGAGI (reference sequence). The DNA of the CDR3 is TGTGCCAGCAGTTACGGGGCGGCACCCTACGAGCAGTACTTC. It specifies CASSYGAAPYEQYF.

V usage is TRBV19 and J usage is TRBJ1-2; the match to TRBD1 covers 9 bases. V lost 5 bases and J lost 8; bases outside the gene matches: 21. CDR3 length: 18 amino acids. Germline V CDR1 and CDR2: LNHDA, SQIVND (reference sequence). The CDR3 spells CASSPELQGASTTRGYTF. The CDR3 DNA sequence: TGTGCCAGTAGTCCGGAGTTACAGGGGGCCTCGACTACTCGGGGCTACACCTTC. The full variable domain, in which reference TRBV19 and TRBJ1-2 provide the parts outside the CDR3, is DGGITQSPKYLFRKEGQNVTLSCEQNLNHDAMYWYRQDPGQGLRLIYYSQIVNDFQKGDIAEGYSVSREKKESFPLTVTSAQKNPTAFYLCASSPELQGASTTRGYTFGSGTRLTVV.

CDR3 sequence reads: CASSLDRDINTGELFF. The CDR3 DNA sequence: TGTGCCAGCAGCCTAGACCGGGACATCAACACCGGGGAGCTGTTTTTT. The chain has TRBV7-9 and TRBJ2-2, with D tentatively TRBD1 (6 bases). The CDR3 covers 16 residues. CDR1 is SEHNR, CDR2 FQNEAQ, per germline (reference sequence). The germline V and J ends were trimmed by 5 bases and 2 bases, with 15 bases remaining between them.

The chain links TRBV28 to TRBJ2-2; D is unresolved. Per the germline V gene, CDR1 is MDHEN and CDR2 is SYDVKM. V was shortened by 0 bases and J by 0 bases, with 5 bases between the two germline ends. The CDR3 totals 15 residues. The CDR3 spells CASSLWPANTGELFF. The CDR3 bases are TGTGCCAGCAGTTTATGGCCGGCGAACACCGGGGAGCTGTTTTTT.

The V gene is TRBV9, the J gene TRBJ2-5; 9 bases fit TRBD1. CDR1 is SGDLS, CDR2 YYNGEE, per germline. With 4 bases clipped from V and 4 bases from J, the junction kept 8 bases outside the gene matches. The CDR3 is 15 residues long. The CDR3 region has the DNA TGTGCCAGCAGCCCAACCCGGACAGGGGTAGAGACCCAGTACTTC. Amino acids: CASSPTRTGVETQYF.

This clone was counted a few times. J is TRBJ2-3 and V is TRBV11-2, with D possibly TRBD1 on 5 matching bases. CDR3 length: 16 amino acids. V was shortened by 1 base and J by 1 base, with 12 bases between the two germline ends. Germline V gives CDR1 SGHAT, CDR2 FQNNGV. CDR3 in amino acids: CASSLGGMPGTDTQYF. In DNA form, the CDR3 reads TGTGCCAGCAGCTTAGGGGGCATGCCCGGCACAGATACGCAGTATTTT.

This chain uses TRBV25-1 with TRBJ1-6, with 7 bases fitting TRBD1. The germline CDR1 and CDR2 sequences are MGHDK and SYGVNS. The CDR3 has 14 amino acids. Trimming cost V 9 bases and J 3 bases; bases outside gene matches: 5. The CDR3, as DNA: TGTGCCAGGTGCAGGGGGGTCTATAATTCACCCCTCCACTTT. Its protein is CARCRGVYNSPLHF. The whole variable domain, remainder taken from reference TRBV25-1 and TRBJ1-6, is EADIYQTPRYLVIGTGKKITLECSQTMGHDKMYWYQQDPGMELHLIHYSYGVNSTEKGDLSSESTVSRIRTEHFPLTLESARPSHTSQYLCARCRGVYNSPLHFGNGTRLTVT.

The chain combines TRBV5-6 with TRBJ2-3, with D maybe TRBD2 (6 bases). This CDR3 spans 16 amino acids. Germline values: CDR1 SGHDT, CDR2 YYEEEE. Trimming pared 4 bases from V and 4 bases from J, leaving 19 bases between. Here the CDR3 reads CASSPRSMGGADTQYF. The CDR3 region has the DNA TGTGCCAGCAGCCCCAGGAGCATGGGAGGTGCAGATACGCAGTATTTT. Full variable domain (remainder filled in from reference TRBV5-6 and TRBJ2-3): DAGVTQSPTHLIKTRGQQVTLRCSPKSGHDTVSWYQQALGQGPQFIFQYYEEEERQRGNFPDRFSGHQFPNYSSELNVNALLLGDSALYLCASSPRSMGGADTQYFGPGTRLTVL.

This chain connects TRBV28 to TRBJ2-7; no clear D gene. Germline lookup yields CDR1 MDHEN and CDR2 SYDVKM. This CDR3 is 13 amino acids long. Trimming took off 4 bases at V and 3 bases at J, with 10 bases between the two ends. The CDR3 loop reads CASSYTNGYEQYF. The CDR3 DNA sequence: TGTGCCAGCAGTTATACGAACGGCTACGAGCAGTACTTC.

This chain uses TRBV3-1 (or the pseudogene TRBV3-2) with TRBJ2-1, with 8 positions matching TRBD2. The J segment lost 7 bases and the V segment lost 1 base, leaving 15 bases of the junction unmatched. Germline CDR1 and CDR2: LGHDT and YNNKEL (reference sequence). This CDR3 has 18 amino acids. CDR3 in DNA: TGTGCCAGCAGCCAAGGAATAAGCGGGGGAATTACACGAAATGAGCAGTTCTTC. This translates into CASSQGISGGITRNEQFF.

This chain uses TRBV5-1 with TRBJ1-2; the D gene is possibly TRBD1 (6 bases). V gave up 4 bases and J gave up 5 bases, with 12 bases separating them. Germline CDR1 and CDR2: SGHRS and YFSETQ. CDR3 length: 13 amino acids. This CDR3 reads CASSVDSQYGYTF. Written as DNA, the CDR3 is TGCGCCAGCAGCGTGGACAGCCAGTATGGCTACACCTTC.

The chain links TRBV19 to TRBJ2-3; D not certain. The CDR3 length is 13 residues. Germline CDR1 and CDR2: LNHDA and SQIVND (reference sequence). V gave up 2 bases and J gave up 2 bases, with 5 bases separating them. The CDR3 DNA reads as TGTGCCAGTAGTATAACAGCCACAGATACGCAGTATTTT. This translates into CASSITATDTQYF.

The rearrangement uses TRBV5-1 and TRBJ1-1; 7 bases are shared with TRBD1. The CDR3 is made up of 16 amino acids. CDR1 SGHRS and CDR2 YFSETQ come from the germline V gene. V was pared by 0 bases and J by 2 bases, with 7 bases of the junction left unmatched. CDR3: CASSLVGTGDNTEAFF. The CDR3 DNA reads as TGCGCCAGCAGCTTGGTGGGAACAGGGGATAACACTGAAGCTTTCTTT.

The chain has TRBV28 and TRBJ2-5; D is uncertain. The CDR3 contains 11 residues. Germline assignment: CDR1 MDHEN and CDR2 SYDVKM. The V and J ends lost 7 bases and 0 bases respectively, with 3 bases between them. The CDR3 protein is CASTNQETQYF. The CDR3 DNA reads TGTGCCAGCACCAACCAAGAGACCCAGTACTTC.

This clone appeared a few times. The chain joins TRBV18 to TRBJ2-3, with TRBD2 as a possible D gene (5 bases). The V end lost 3 bases, the J end lost 4 bases, and 8 bases lay between the germline ends. The germline V gene has CDR1 KGHSH and CDR2 LQKENI. There are 13 residues in the CDR3. The CDR3 nucleotides are TGTGCCAGCTCACCGAGCGGACCAGATACGCAGTATTTT. Translating gives CASSPSGPDTQYF. Full variable domain (rest looked up from reference TRBV18 and TRBJ2-3): NAGVMQNPRHLVRRRGQEARLRCSPMKGHSHVYWYRQLPEEGLKFMVYLQKENIIDESGMPKERFSAEFPKEGPSILRIQQVVRGDSAAYFCASSPSGPDTQYFGPGTRLTVL.

This chain links TRBV3-1 (or the pseudogene TRBV3-2) with TRBJ2-7; 7 nucleotides agree with TRBD1. V gave up 8 bases and J gave up 2 bases; unmatched junction bases: 12. Per germline, CDR1 LGHDT and CDR2 YNNKEL (reference sequence). The CDR3 sequence is 15 residues long. In DNA, the CDR3 is TGTGCCAGCGACTCTAGGGCAGGGGGTACCTACGAGCAGTACTTC. The encoded protein is CASDSRAGGTYEQYF.

Points on this clone: A junction boundary mismatches the germline segment, possibly from a read error. The CDR3 DNA is TGTGCCAGCAGTGAATTCTTTGACAGGGGGCAAGGGACCCAGTACTTC. Its translation is CASSEFFDRGQGTQYF. The genes are TRBV6-4 and TRBJ2-5; 10 positions agree with TRBD1. The CDR3 contains 16 residues. CDR1 is MRHNA, CDR2 SNTAGT, per germline.

The chain links TRBV24-1 to TRBJ2-1; perhaps TRBD2 as D (6 bases). V shed 10 bases and J shed 9 bases, with 18 bases lying between them. This CDR3 is 13 amino acids long. Germline V CDR1 and CDR2: KGHDR, SFDVKD. DNA for the CDR3: TGTGCCACTACGGGGAGGTGGGGGAGTGAGCAGTTCTTC. Translation: CATTGRWGSEQFF.